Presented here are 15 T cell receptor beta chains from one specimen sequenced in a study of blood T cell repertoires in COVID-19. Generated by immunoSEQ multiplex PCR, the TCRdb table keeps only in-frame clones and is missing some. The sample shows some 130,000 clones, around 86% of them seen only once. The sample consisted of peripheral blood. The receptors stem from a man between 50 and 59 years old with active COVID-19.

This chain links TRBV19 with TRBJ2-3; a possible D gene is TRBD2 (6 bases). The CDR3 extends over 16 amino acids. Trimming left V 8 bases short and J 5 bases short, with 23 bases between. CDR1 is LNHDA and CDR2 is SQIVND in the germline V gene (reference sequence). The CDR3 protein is CASRRGPTGGVDTQYF. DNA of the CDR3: TGTGCCAGTCGGAGGGGACCCACCGGAGGGGTAGATACGCAGTATTTT.

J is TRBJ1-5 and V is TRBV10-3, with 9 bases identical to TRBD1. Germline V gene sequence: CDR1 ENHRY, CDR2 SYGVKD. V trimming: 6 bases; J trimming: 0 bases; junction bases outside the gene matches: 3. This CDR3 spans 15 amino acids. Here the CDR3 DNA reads TGTGCCATCAGCGGGACAGGGTTTAGCAATCAGCCCCAGCATTTT. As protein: CAISGTGFSNQPQHF.

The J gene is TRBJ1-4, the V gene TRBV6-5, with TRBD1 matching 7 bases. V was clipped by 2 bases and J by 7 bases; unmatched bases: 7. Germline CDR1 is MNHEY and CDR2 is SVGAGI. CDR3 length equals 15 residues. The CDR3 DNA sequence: TGTGCCAGCAGTTACGACCGCAGGGGGAGTGAAAAACTGTTTTTT. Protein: CASSYDRRGSEKLFF.

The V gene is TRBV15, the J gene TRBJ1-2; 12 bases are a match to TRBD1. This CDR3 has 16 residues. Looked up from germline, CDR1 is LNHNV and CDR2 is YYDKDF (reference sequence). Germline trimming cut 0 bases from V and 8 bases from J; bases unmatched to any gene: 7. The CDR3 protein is CATSRDGGTGGGGYTF. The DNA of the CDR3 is TGTGCCACCAGCAGAGATGGCGGGACAGGGGGCGGAGGCTACACCTTC.

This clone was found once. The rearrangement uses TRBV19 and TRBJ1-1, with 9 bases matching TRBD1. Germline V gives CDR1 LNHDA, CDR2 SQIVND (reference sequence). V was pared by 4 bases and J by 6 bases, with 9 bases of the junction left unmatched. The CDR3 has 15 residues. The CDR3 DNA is TGTGCCAGTAGTAAACAGGGGGCTGTTTTGGCTGAAGCTTTCTTT. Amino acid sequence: CASSKQGAVLAEAFF.

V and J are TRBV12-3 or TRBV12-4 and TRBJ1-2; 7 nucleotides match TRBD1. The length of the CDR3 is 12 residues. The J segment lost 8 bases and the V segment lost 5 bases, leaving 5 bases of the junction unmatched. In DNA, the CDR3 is TGTGCCAGCAGTCCGACAGGGCTAGGCTACACCTTC. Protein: CASSPTGLGYTF.

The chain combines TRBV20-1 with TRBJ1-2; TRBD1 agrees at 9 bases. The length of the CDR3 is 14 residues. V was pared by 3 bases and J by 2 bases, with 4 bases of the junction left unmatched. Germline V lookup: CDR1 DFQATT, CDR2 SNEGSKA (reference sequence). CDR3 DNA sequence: TGCAGTGCTAGTTCTGGACAGGGGAACTATGGCTACACCTTC. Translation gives CSASSGQGNYGYTF.

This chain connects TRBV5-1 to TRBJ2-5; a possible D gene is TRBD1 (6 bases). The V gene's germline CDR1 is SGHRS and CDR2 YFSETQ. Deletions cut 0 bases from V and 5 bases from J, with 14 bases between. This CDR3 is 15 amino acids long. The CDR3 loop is CASSLAFRTVETQYF. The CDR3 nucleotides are TGCGCCAGCAGCTTGGCGTTTAGGACAGTTGAGACCCAGTACTTC.

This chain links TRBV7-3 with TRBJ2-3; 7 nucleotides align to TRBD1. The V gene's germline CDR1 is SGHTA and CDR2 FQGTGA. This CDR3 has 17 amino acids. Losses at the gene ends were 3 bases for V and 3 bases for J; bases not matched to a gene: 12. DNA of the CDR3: TGTGCCAGCAGCTTCCCGGCGACAGGGTGGAGTACAGATACGCAGTATTTT. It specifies CASSFPATGWSTDTQYF.

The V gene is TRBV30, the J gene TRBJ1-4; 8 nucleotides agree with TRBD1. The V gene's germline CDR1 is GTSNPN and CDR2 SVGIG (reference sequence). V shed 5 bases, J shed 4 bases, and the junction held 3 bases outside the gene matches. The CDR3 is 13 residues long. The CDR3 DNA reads TGTGCCTGGGGGACAGGAGTTAATGAAAAACTGTTTTTT. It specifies CAWGTGVNEKLFF.

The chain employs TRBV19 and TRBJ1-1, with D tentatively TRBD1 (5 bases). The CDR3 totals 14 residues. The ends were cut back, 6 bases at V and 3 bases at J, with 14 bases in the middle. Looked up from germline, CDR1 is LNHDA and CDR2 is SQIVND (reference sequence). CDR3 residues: CASRTQGPDTEAFF. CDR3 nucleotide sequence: TGTGCCAGTAGAACGCAGGGCCCAGACACTGAAGCTTTCTTT. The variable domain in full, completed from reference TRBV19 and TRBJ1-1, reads DGGITQSPKYLFRKEGQNVTLSCEQNLNHDAMYWYRQDPGQGLRLIYYSQIVNDFQKGDIAEGYSVSREKKESFPLTVTSAQKNPTAFYLCASRTQGPDTEAFFGQGTRLTVV.

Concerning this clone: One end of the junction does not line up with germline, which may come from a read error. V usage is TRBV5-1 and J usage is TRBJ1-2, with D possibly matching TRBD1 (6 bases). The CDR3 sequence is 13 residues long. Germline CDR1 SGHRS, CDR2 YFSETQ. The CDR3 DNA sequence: TGCGCCAGCAGCTTGCAACCCCCAGGGGAGAAATACTTC. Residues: CASSLQPPGEKYF.

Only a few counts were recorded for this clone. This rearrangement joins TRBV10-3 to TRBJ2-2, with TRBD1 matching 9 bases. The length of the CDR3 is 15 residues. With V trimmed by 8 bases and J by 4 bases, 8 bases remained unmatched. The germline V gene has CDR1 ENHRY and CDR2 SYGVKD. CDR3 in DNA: TGTGCCATCCATTTCCGGGACAGGGTCACCGGGGAGCTGTTTTTT. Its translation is CAIHFRDRVTGELFF.

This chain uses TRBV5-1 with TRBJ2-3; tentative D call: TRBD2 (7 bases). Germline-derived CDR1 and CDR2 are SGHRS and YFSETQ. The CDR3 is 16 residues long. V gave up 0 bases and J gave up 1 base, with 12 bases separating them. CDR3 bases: TGCGCCAGCAGCTTGGGAGGCGGGGGCCGCACAGATACGCAGTATTTT. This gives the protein CASSLGGGGRTDTQYF.

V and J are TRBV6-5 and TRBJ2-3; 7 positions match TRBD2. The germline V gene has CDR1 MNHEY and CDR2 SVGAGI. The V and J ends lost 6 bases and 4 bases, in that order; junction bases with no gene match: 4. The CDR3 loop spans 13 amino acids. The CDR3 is CASRSTSADTQYF. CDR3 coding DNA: TGTGCCAGCAGGTCCACTAGCGCAGATACGCAGTATTTT.